This T cell receptor beta chain was profiled in a study of T cell responses to AZD1222 COVID-19 vaccine (dated by TCRdb to the early 2020s). Study-level background: AZD1222 recipients whose second dose came at about 4 weeks and those whose second dose came at about 12 weeks were combined into one group, since spike-specific TCR depth and breadth did not differ between the two schedules. TCR sequencing was performed for more than 230 trial participants, of whom around 200 were given two doses of AZD1222 and around 26 were given two doses of MenACWY control vaccine. Trial participants were enrolled by age into subgroups of 18-55, 56-69 and 70-plus years, and roughly 150, 30 and 60 TCR-sequenced participants, respectively, were included in these subgroups. Points the paper makes about the study in general: Because no day 14 peak-response samples were available, repertoires were characterized only after the peak T cell response. Participants were mostly white British, with more females than males. The authors suggested clonal diversity may have been underestimated. Reportedly, close to half of the unique spike-specific TCRs recognized epitopes lying outside the regions that are mutated in the B.1.351 and B.1.1.7 variants. In the small 56-69-year group, the increase in depth fell short of significance, most likely because of low power. The vaccine-associated CD4 TCRs covered the entire spike protein, and the dominant responses fell in regions 160-218 and 743-854. Conclusions about previously exposed vaccinees are limited because only five to seven AZD1222 recipients were SARS-CoV-2 seropositive at baseline. Spike-specific TCR breadth and depth rose significantly after two AZD1222 doses compared with day 0 and with MenACWY recipients.

The time point tag for this specimen amounts to: baseline before first vaccination. Vaccinee samples were obtained from the UK trials COV001 and COV002, which included a single-blind randomized controlled phase 2/3 trial of AZD1222 (ChAdOx1 nCoV-19) in healthy adults. For TCRbeta chain sequencing, PBMC samples were collected from trial participants at day 0 and at day 28 after the second dose. Details on this clone: Its antigen target is currently unknown. No much larger clone is present one base from it, and per-base qualities are unavailable.

For CDR1 and CDR2, the germline V gene lists SGHTA and FQGTGA. The CDR3 sequence holds 15 residues, the cysteine and phenylalanine included. The DNA shown is the 45-base CDR3, in frame from base 1. Unmatched junction bases come to 6, with V trimmed by 5 bases and J by 4 bases. The CDR3 regions of human TCRbeta chains were subjected to immunosequencing. The original pipeline was this. TCRs in the repertoires were matched against a reference library of SARS-CoV-2-specific TCRs that had been generated with the MIRA antigen-specificity platform. Breadth was defined as the fraction of unique TCRs that were SARS-CoV-2-associated, and depth was defined as the fraction of total T cells that were SARS-CoV-2-associated. Each spike-specific TCR was assigned to its reactive spike region and to a CD4 or CD8 class using the MIRA data. Log10-transformed breadth and depth values were compared by one-way ANOVA with Sidak's multiple comparisons tests. TCRdb re-hosts the immuneACCESS table, in-frame sequences only. Its copies lack some clones; in the studies checked, an unresolved V gene accounts for under half of them, and the cause for the rest is not known. V and J calls and clone size are those listed in that table; D and trimming were worked out from the DNA. Counted in this sample were 65,000 to 90,000 clones; 85% to 90% of them appeared once. 7% of the sample lies in the top ten.

The clonotype originates from an adult in good health. This material consisted of peripheral blood, taken on day 0 of AZD1222 vaccination. This sequence uses TRBV7-3 and TRBJ2-1; 9 nucleotides in the junction match TRBD1. The CDR3 has the sequence CASSPGTGPYNEQFF. The DNA sequence follows: TGTGCCAGCAGCCCTGGGACAGGGCCGTACAATGAGCAGTTCTTC.